This T cell receptor (beta chain) stems from a study of CD8 T cells in Susac syndrome. Study-level results: That the number of individuals in its TCR sequencing and HLA analysis was relatively small was acknowledged by the study.

CD8+ and CD4+ T cells from blood underwent TCR beta sequencing. The CDR3 runs 14 residues. The ends were cut back, 4 bases at V and 3 bases at J, with 14 bases in the middle. Germline CDR1 is SGHRS and CDR2 is YFSETQ. A quantity of about 0.5 to 1 ug RNA underwent reverse transcription using random hexamers. With immunoSEQ multiplex PCR, TCR beta CDR3 was amplified across 54 Vbeta and 13 Jbeta. TCRdb passed the immunoSEQ multiplex PCR reads through MiXCR, listing each CDR3 protein once. The sample lists around 200,000 distinct CDR3 sequences, 90% to 95% occurring once. In the case of this clonotype: Its cognate antigen is unknown.

What was sequenced was CD4+ T cells from PBMCs. The receptor was derived from a human donor in good health. This rearrangement joins TRBV5-1 to TRBJ2-7; possible D gene TRBD1, 7 bases. The CDR3 sequence: CASSHYQGGYEQYF. DNA for the CDR3: TGCGCCAGCAGCCACTATCAGGGGGGCTACGAGCAGTACTTC.